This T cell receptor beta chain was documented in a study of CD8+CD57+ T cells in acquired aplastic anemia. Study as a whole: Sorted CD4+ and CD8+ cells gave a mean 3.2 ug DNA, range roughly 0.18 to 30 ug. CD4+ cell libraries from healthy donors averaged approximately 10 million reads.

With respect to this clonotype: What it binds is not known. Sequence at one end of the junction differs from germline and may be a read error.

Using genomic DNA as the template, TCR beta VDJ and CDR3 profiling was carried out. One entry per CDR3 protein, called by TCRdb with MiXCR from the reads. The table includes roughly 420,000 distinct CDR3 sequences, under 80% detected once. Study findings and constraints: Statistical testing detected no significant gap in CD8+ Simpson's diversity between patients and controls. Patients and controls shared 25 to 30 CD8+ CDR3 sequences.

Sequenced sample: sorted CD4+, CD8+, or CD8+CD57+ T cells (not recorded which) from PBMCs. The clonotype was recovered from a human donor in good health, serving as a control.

The CDR3 here is CASREIQGPRDTQYF. The CDR3 DNA is TGTGCCAGTAGGGAAATTCAGGGTCCGAGGGATACGCAGTATTTT. The genes are TRBV10-2 and TRBJ1-5; TRBD1 might be the D (5 bases). The J call may be mistaken, given a closer DNA end match to TRBJ2-3. The CDR3 runs to 15 residues. Germline assignment: CDR1 WSHSY and CDR2 SAAADI.